The present entry profiles one T cell receptor beta chain with its context. Its antigen is not identified. The table came from immunoSEQ multiplex PCR; TCRdb's copy has only in-frame clones and leaves some out. The table records about 41,000 clones, 65% to 85% of them present only once. Urothelial carcinoma affected the patients, and it was locally advanced or metastatic. The data stem from a study of PD-L1 blockade in urothelial cancer. Study-level points and caveats: Clonality of blood TCR below the median before treatment predicted better survival.

The sample here was PBMCs, taken around atezolizumab (anti-PD-L1) treatment. The clonotype originates from a man aged 55-75 years with urothelial cancer.

The CDR3 spells CASSQLTQGGNEAFF. The DNA of the CDR3 is TGCGCCAGCAGCCAACTTACTCAGGGGGGCAATGAAGCTTTCTTT. J is TRBJ1-1 and V is TRBV5-1, with 7 nucleotides matching TRBD1. CDR1 and CDR2 (germline): SGHRS, YFSETQ. The V segment lost 4 bases and the J segment 7 bases; nucleotides outside the gene matches: 13. This CDR3 comprises 15 residues.